In its sample, the clone carrying this T cell receptor (beta chain) was seen once. The CDR3 is made up of 12 amino acids. Germline V gene data show CDR1 as MNHNS and CDR2 as SASEGT. V lost 9 bases to trimming and J lost 6 bases, with 14 bases between them. The repertoire was sequenced with immunoSEQ multiplex PCR; TCRdb's copy has only in-frame clones and lacks some. The sample contains roughly 1,600,000 clones, approximately 98.5% of which appear only once. This specimen belongs to a study of shared clonotypes between healthy human individuals. This sequence originates from a man aged 25-45 years in good health. Sample: naive CD4+ T cells sorted from blood. The subset denotes: CD45RA+ positively selected. The chain recombines TRBV6-1 with TRBJ1-2; no firm D call. CDR3 sequence (DNA): TGTGCCAGTATAGGGAGGCCGAATGGCTACACCTTC. Residues: CASIGRPNGYTF.